One and the same sample provided the 5 T cell receptor beta chains below, sequenced in a study of identical twins. TCRdb re-derived calls from the 5' RACE reads in MiXCR, one entry per CDR3 protein. The table shows 1.5 million to 2 million distinct CDR3 sequences, with less than 40% occurring only once. The material sequenced was cord blood. These receptors all stem from a newborn girl in good health.

The chain employs TRBV29-1 and TRBJ2-3; 13 bases line up with TRBD2. The germline gives CDR1 SQVTM, CDR2 ANQGSEA. Germline trimming cut 3 bases from V and 7 bases from J; bases unmatched to any gene: 10. The CDR3 is 16 residues long. The CDR3 nucleotides are TGCAGCGTTGAGCCCCTTACTAGCGGGGGGGGGAATACGCAGTATTTT. This gives the protein CSVEPLTSGGGNTQYF.

This clonotype was seen a handful of times. The V gene is TRBV28, the J gene TRBJ2-7; 7 bases are a match to TRBD2. Per germline, CDR1 MDHEN and CDR2 SYDVKM. V was clipped by 6 bases and J by 7 bases; unmatched bases: 21. The CDR3 contains 17 residues. The CDR3 coding sequence is TGTGCCAGCAGACGGGAGGCCGCGGCGATATTCGAAAATGAGCAGTACTTC. Protein product: CASRREAAAIFENEQYF.

This clonotype was seen repeatedly, ten times or more. This chain joins TRBV28 and TRBJ2-1; 9 nucleotides align to TRBD1. Trimming cost V 3 bases and J 9 bases; bases outside gene matches: 15. This CDR3 region has 17 residues. Germline lookup yields CDR1 MDHEN and CDR2 SYDVKM. The CDR3 sequence is CASSFDRGASLAGEQFF. The CDR3 DNA sequence: TGTGCCAGCAGTTTCGACAGGGGGGCCTCACTAGCTGGTGAGCAGTTCTTC.

This clonotype was seen a single time. The junction does not match germline at one end; this may be a read error. The chain carries TRBV11-2 and TRBJ2-1, with D perhaps TRBD2 (6 bases). The CDR3 contains 14 residues. Germline values: CDR1 SGHAT, CDR2 FQNNGV. The CDR3 protein is CASSPTASEDDQFF. CDR3 DNA: TGTGCCAGCAGCCCCACGGCTAGCGAGGATGACCAGTTCTTC.

The V and J genes are TRBV2 and TRBJ1-2; the D is unclear. The CDR3 runs to 12 residues. V was trimmed by 7 bases and J by 2 bases, leaving 8 bases between them. Germline CDR1 and CDR2: SNHLY and FYNNEI. The CDR3 DNA follows: TGTGCCAGCATAGCGGGGAACTATGGCTACACCTTC. This sequence encodes CASIAGNYGYTF.